This T cell receptor beta chain was identified during a study of blood T cell repertoires in COVID-19. On the study more broadly: The United States, Italy and Spain provided the acute and convalescent COVID-19 samples. Nucleic acid was either cDNA or gDNA, and it came from T cells, B-cell-depleted T cells, or PBMCs.

The CDR3 runs to 15 residues. The germline gives CDR1 SGHVS, CDR2 FNYEAQ. Trimming pared 4 bases from V and 4 bases from J, leaving 15 bases between. As originally analysed: Reference gene primer amplification gave estimated nucleated cell counts. Sequencing used immunoSEQ multiplex PCR; TCRdb keeps in-frame clones, though not all of them. From that table come the V and J calls and clone size; the DNA was used to work out D and trimming. In the table there are approximately 240,000 clones, about 83% of which are singletons. This sequence was found in a human donor in a cohort sampled during active COVID-19. The gene calls are TRBV7-6 and TRBJ2-3; tentative D call: TRBD2 (6 bases). The sample consisted of peripheral blood. CDR3 DNA sequence: TGTGCCAGCAGCTCAGGTGGCGGGGTCCCAGATACGCAGTATTTT. Protein: CASSSGGGVPDTQYF.